These T cell receptor beta chains were read from a single sample in a study of cytomegalovirus exposure and HLA in healthy donors. The protocol was immunoSEQ multiplex PCR, while the TCRdb copy is restricted to in-frame clones and leaves out a portion. The sample consists of 100,000 to 150,000 clones, just under 85% of them appearing once. The sequenced sample consisted of PBMCs. The receptors stem from a boy aged 2 to 9 in good health and CMV-seronegative. Each CDR3 is given with its conserved first and last residue. The D gene is left open where the match is weak. Clone size is given for some rows only: seen once, a few or many times, or a class if the clone is expanded.

size | D | J | V | CDR3 | DNA
NA | NA | TRBJ1-6 | TRBV6-5 | CASSYSRGNSPLHF | TGTGCCAGCAGTTACTCGAGGGGGAATTCACCCCTCCACTTT
NA | NA | TRBJ2-3 | TRBV27 | CASSWTDPDTQYF | TGTGCCAGCAGTTGGACAGACCCAGATACGCAGTATTTT
NA | TRBD2 | TRBJ2-5 | TRBV5-1 | CASSLGNQGGETQYF | TGCGCCAGCAGCTTGGGAAATCAGGGAGGGGAGACCCAGTACTTC
once | TRBD2 | TRBJ2-5 | TRBV4-3 | CASSQELRGWTSDSGETQYF | TGCGCCAGCAGCCAAGAACTGCGGGGCTGGACTAGCGATTCGGGGGAGACCCAGTACTTC
NA | NA | TRBJ1-1 | TRBV19 | CASSILEYATEAFF | TGTGCCAGTAGTATACTGGAGTACGCCACTGAAGCTTTCTTT
NA | TRBD1 | TRBJ1-5 | TRBV27 | CASSPSAGDRPQPQHF | TGTGCCAGCAGTCCCTCAGCTGGGGACAGACCTCAGCCCCAGCATTTT
once | NA | TRBJ1-5 | TRBV19 | CASSIARTGNQPQHF | TGTGCCAGTAGTATAGCCCGAACGGGCAATCAGCCCCAGCATTTT
NA | TRBD1 | TRBJ1-5 | TRBV2 | CASSPRTGGSQPQHF | TGTGCCAGCAGTCCCAGGACAGGGGGTAGTCAGCCCCAGCATTTT
NA | TRBD1 | TRBJ2-2 | TRBV30 | CAWSSRGQGGELFF | TGTGCCTGGAGTTCCAGGGGGCAAGGCGGGGAGCTGTTTTTT
NA | TRBD1 | TRBJ2-2 | TRBV9 | CASSVGTGENTGELFF | TGTGCCAGCAGCGTAGGTACAGGGGAGAACACCGGGGAGCTGTTTTTT
NA | NA | TRBJ1-3 | TRBV21-1 | CARTGGSGNTIYF | TGTGCCAGAACAGGGGGCTCTGGAAACACCATATATTTT
NA | TRBD1 | TRBJ1-2 | TRBV14 | CASSPWDREGGYTF | TGTGCCAGCAGCCCCTGGGACAGGGAAGGAGGCTACACCTTC
NA | NA | TRBJ1-3 | TRBV10-3 | CASSYSKTSGNTIYF | TGTGCCAGCAGTTACTCGAAGACTTCTGGAAACACCATATATTTT
NA | TRBD1 | TRBJ1-6 | TRBV13 | CASSIAGGGYNSPLHF | TGTGCCAGCAGCATCGCAGGGGGCGGCTATAATTCACCCCTCCACTTT
once | NA | TRBJ1-2 | TRBV7-8 | CASSPEEGNGYTF | TGTGCCAGCAGCCCTGAGGAGGGTAATGGCTACACCTTC
NA | NA | TRBJ1-2 | TRBV4-3 | CASSQDSVGSYGYTF | TGCGCCAGCAGCCAAGATTCCGTTGGGAGCTATGGCTACACCTTC
NA | TRBD1 | TRBJ1-4 | TRBV4-2 | CASSQDGDRDVFVFF | TGTGCCAGCAGCCAAGATGGGGACAGGGATGTATTTGTGTTTTTT
NA | NA | TRBJ2-4 | TRBV6-1 | CASSAPSGSKNIQYF | TGTGCCAGCAGTGCTCCTTCCGGGTCCAAAAACATTCAGTACTTC
NA | TRBD1 | TRBJ2-3 | TRBV6-5 | CASSEGQTEIDTQYF | TGTGCCAGCAGCGAGGGACAGACGGAGATCGATACGCAGTATTTT
NA | TRBD2 | TRBJ2-5 | TRBV29-1 | CSVEGLAEMAQYF | TGCAGCGTTGAAGGGCTAGCGGAAATGGCCCAGTACTTC
NA | TRBD1 | TRBJ1-6 | TRBV7-8 | CASSPSRDRERSPLHF | TGTGCCAGCAGCCCCAGTAGGGACAGGGAGCGATCACCCCTCCACTTT
NA | NA | TRBJ2-2 | TRBV4-1 | CASSHRGDTGELFF | TGCGCCAGCAGCCACAGGGGTGACACCGGGGAGCTGTTTTTT
NA | TRBD1 | TRBJ1-6 | TRBV4-3 | CASSRAGGYNSPLHF | TGCGCCAGCAGCCGGGCAGGGGGCTATAATTCACCCCTCCACTTT
NA | TRBD2 | TRBJ2-5 | TRBV30 | CANGEGFSYGQYF | TGTGCCAACGGGGAGGGGTTCTCCTACGGGCAGTACTTC
NA | TRBD1 | TRBJ1-2 | TRBV6-1 | CASSDTGGQYGYTF | TGTGCCAGCAGTGACACAGGGGGCCAGTATGGCTACACCTTC
NA | NA | TRBJ1-5 | TRBV2 | CASRRTWGRDFHNQPQHF | TGTGCCAGCAGGCGGACATGGGGGAGGGATTTCCACAATCAGCCCCAGCATTTT
once | NA | TRBJ2-1 | TRBV5-1 | CASSAEGVPYNEQFF | TGCGCCAGCAGCGCGGAAGGGGTTCCCTACAATGAGCAGTTCTTC
NA | NA | TRBJ1-1 | TRBV29-1 | CSVESGERAEAFF | TGCAGCGTTGAATCGGGGGAAAGGGCTGAAGCTTTCTTT
NA | NA | TRBJ2-6 | TRBV18 | CASSPPSGANVLTF | TGTGCCAGCTCACCCCCTTCTGGGGCCAACGTCCTGACTTTC
NA | TRBD1 | TRBJ2-6 | TRBV28 | CATGQGDFSGANVLTF | TGTGCCACCGGACAGGGTGACTTCTCTGGGGCCAACGTCCTGACTTTC
NA | NA | TRBJ1-5 | TRBV7-2 | CASRHTGYRQPQHF | TGTGCCAGCAGGCATACAGGGTATCGGCAGCCCCAGCATTTT
NA | NA | TRBJ2-3 | TRBV5-8 | CASSLLDGGVTDTQYF | TGTGCCAGCAGCTTACTTGATGGAGGGGTTACAGATACGCAGTATTTT
NA | TRBD2 | TRBJ2-5 | TRBV11-3 | CASSLEVRCCGGHQETQYF | TGTGCCAGCAGCTTAGAGGTACGTTGCTGCGGGGGGCACCAAGAGACCCAGTACTTC
few | NA | TRBJ1-2 | TRBV9 | CASSEGVSDYGYTF | TGTGCCAGCAGCGAGGGGGTTTCGGACTATGGCTACACCTTC
NA | TRBD1 | TRBJ1-1 | TRBV6-1 | CTSRLQGLASTEAFF | TGTACCAGCAGGCTACAGGGGCTTGCGAGCACTGAAGCTTTCTTT
NA | NA | TRBJ2-4 | TRBV5-6 | CASSFTSQGNIQYF | TGTGCCAGCAGCTTCACTAGCCAGGGAAACATTCAGTACTTC